Reported below is one T cell receptor beta chain. The antigen is not known. Through a sample-barcoded 5' primer and a J-beta primer mix, a second PCR was run for 7 to 11 cycles. Each sample provided no less than 2.5 million CDR3-containing paired-end reads. TCRdb reanalysed the 5' RACE reads using MiXCR and keeps one entry per CDR3 protein. The sample lists 600,000 to 1,000,000 distinct CDR3 sequences, 55% to 75% occurring once. This specimen belongs to a study of blood T cells in healthy people across ages. Individuals who donated were healthy Caucasians from Russia aged roughly 6 to 100. The study, taken as a whole, reports: Naive T cell percentage showed a strong correlation with the diversity of TCR beta. The fall in TCR beta diversity per million T cells was roughly linear with age.

Looked up from germline, CDR1 is SGHRS and CDR2 is YFSETQ. CDR3 length: 15 residues. Trimming shortened V by 3 bases and J by 2 bases, and 13 bases separated the two germline ends. The chain recombines TRBV5-1 with TRBJ2-3; perhaps TRBD2 as D (6 bases). The receptor comes from a young man in good health. The sequenced sample was blood. The CDR3 DNA reads as TGCGCCAGCAGCTGGGAAGGGAGGACCACAGATACGCAGTATTTT. Translation gives CASSWEGRTTDTQYF.